This is a list of T cell receptor beta chains from one sample in a study of cytomegalovirus exposure and HLA in healthy donors. Only in-frame clones appear in the TCRdb table, and some are missing; sequencing was by immunoSEQ multiplex PCR. Here the sample table reports under 85,000 clones. Sequences were obtained from PBMCs. All receptors derive from a boy aged 10-17 years in good health and CMV-seronegative. Each CDR3 is given with its conserved first and last residue. The D gene is left open where the match is weak. Only part of the rows carry a size: once, few, many, or a class if the clone is expanded.

V,J,D,size,DNA,CDR3
TRBV4-2,TRBJ1-4,NA,NA,TGTGCCAGCAGCCAAGGGCCACAGGCTGAGAATGAAAAACTGTTTTTT,CASSQGPQAENEKLFF
TRBV5-3,TRBJ1-1,NA,NA,TGTGCCAGAAGCTCCACAGGGTTGGGGGACACTGAAGCTTTCTTT,CARSSTGLGDTEAFF
TRBV6-1,TRBJ1-3,TRBD1,NA,TGTGCCAGCAGTGTCCGCGGGCAGGGGGCAGGCTCTGGAAACACCATATATTTT,CASSVRGQGAGSGNTIYF
TRBV30,TRBJ1-4,NA,NA,TGTGCCTGCTCCCGGGGGGCTAATGAAAAACTGTTTTTT,CACSRGANEKLFF
TRBV7-9,TRBJ2-7,NA,medium-sized,TGTGCCAGCAGCACAGAAGCAGACTACGAGCAGTACTTC,CASSTEADYEQYF
TRBV5-1,TRBJ2-2,TRBD1,NA,TGCGCCAGCAGCCCTGGGGACAGAGTCACCGGGGAGCTGTTTTTT,CASSPGDRVTGELFF
TRBV6-5,TRBJ2-7,NA,NA,TGTGCCAGCAACCCCTCCGGCGGGGCCTCCTACGAGCAGTACTTC,CASNPSGGASYEQYF
TRBV25-1,TRBJ2-2,TRBD1,NA,TGTGCCAGCAGTGAATACGGAACCGGGACAGGGGACACCGGGGAGCTGTTTTTT,CASSEYGTGTGDTGELFF
TRBV25-1,TRBJ2-1,NA,NA,TGTGCCAGCAGTGAAGGAGGTAGCGGCCTTATCAATGAGCAGTTCTTC,CASSEGGSGLINEQFF
TRBV18,TRBJ2-2,TRBD1,NA,TGTGCCAGCTCACCGGGACAGGCGACCAACACCGGGGAGCTGTTTTTT,CASSPGQATNTGELFF
TRBV10-3,TRBJ2-7,TRBD1,NA,TGTGCCATCAGTGAGTCCGGGGACAGGGCCCACGAGCAGTACTTC,CAISESGDRAHEQYF
TRBV23-1,TRBJ1-1,TRBD1,NA,TGCGCCAGCTCGTACAGGGGCCGAGCTTTCTTT,CASSYRGRAFF
TRBV19,TRBJ2-1,TRBD2,NA,TGTGCCAGTAGCATATGGGCGGGAGGGCCCTCGGATGAGCAGTTCTTC,CASSIWAGGPSDEQFF
TRBV30,TRBJ2-1,NA,NA,TGTGCCTGGGCTCAGGCAAGCTCCTACAATGAGCAGTTCTTC,CAWAQASSYNEQFF
TRBV6-5,TRBJ2-7,TRBD2,NA,TGTGCCAGCAGTTACGAAGCGGGAGTGCGCGAGCAGTACTTC,CASSYEAGVREQYF
TRBV19,TRBJ2-1,TRBD2,NA,TGTGCCAGCCAAACTAGCGGGAGGAGCTCCTACAATGAGCAGTTCTTC,CASQTSGRSSYNEQFF
TRBV2,TRBJ2-7,NA,NA,TGTGCCAGCAGACAGACGGGATGGGAGCAGTACTTC,CASRQTGWEQYF
TRBV6-4,TRBJ1-1,NA,NA,TGTGCCAGCAGTGAAGGGGGGGGAATGAACACTGAAGCTTTCTTT,CASSEGGGMNTEAFF
TRBV4-1,TRBJ1-2,TRBD1,NA,TGCGCCAGCAGCCAAGAACCCGGGACAGACTATGGCTACACCTTC,CASSQEPGTDYGYTF
TRBV19,TRBJ2-7,NA,NA,TGTGCCAGTAGTATCACGGGATCCTACGAGCAGTACTTC,CASSITGSYEQYF
TRBV5-4,TRBJ2-5,NA,NA,TGTGCCAGCAGCTACCCGACAGGCCAAGAGACCCAGTACTTC,CASSYPTGQETQYF
TRBV23-1,TRBJ1-2,NA,NA,TGCGCCAGCAGTCAGAGCTATGGCTACACCTTC,CASSQSYGYTF
TRBV4-2,TRBJ2-1,TRBD2,NA,TGTGCCAGCAGCCAGACACTAGCGGGACTATCCCATGAGCAGTTCTTC,CASSQTLAGLSHEQFF
TRBV5-4,TRBJ2-7,TRBD2,NA,TGTGCCAGCAGCACTAGCGGGGGCCCCTACGAGCAGTACTTC,CASSTSGGPYEQYF
TRBV5-8,TRBJ1-1,NA,NA,TGTGCCAGCAGCTTTACGCGGAACACTGAAGCTTTCTTT,CASSFTRNTEAFF
TRBV5-1,TRBJ1-6,NA,NA,TGCGCCAGCAGCTTGGCCGAAAGCTCACCCCTCCACTTT,CASSLAESSPLHF